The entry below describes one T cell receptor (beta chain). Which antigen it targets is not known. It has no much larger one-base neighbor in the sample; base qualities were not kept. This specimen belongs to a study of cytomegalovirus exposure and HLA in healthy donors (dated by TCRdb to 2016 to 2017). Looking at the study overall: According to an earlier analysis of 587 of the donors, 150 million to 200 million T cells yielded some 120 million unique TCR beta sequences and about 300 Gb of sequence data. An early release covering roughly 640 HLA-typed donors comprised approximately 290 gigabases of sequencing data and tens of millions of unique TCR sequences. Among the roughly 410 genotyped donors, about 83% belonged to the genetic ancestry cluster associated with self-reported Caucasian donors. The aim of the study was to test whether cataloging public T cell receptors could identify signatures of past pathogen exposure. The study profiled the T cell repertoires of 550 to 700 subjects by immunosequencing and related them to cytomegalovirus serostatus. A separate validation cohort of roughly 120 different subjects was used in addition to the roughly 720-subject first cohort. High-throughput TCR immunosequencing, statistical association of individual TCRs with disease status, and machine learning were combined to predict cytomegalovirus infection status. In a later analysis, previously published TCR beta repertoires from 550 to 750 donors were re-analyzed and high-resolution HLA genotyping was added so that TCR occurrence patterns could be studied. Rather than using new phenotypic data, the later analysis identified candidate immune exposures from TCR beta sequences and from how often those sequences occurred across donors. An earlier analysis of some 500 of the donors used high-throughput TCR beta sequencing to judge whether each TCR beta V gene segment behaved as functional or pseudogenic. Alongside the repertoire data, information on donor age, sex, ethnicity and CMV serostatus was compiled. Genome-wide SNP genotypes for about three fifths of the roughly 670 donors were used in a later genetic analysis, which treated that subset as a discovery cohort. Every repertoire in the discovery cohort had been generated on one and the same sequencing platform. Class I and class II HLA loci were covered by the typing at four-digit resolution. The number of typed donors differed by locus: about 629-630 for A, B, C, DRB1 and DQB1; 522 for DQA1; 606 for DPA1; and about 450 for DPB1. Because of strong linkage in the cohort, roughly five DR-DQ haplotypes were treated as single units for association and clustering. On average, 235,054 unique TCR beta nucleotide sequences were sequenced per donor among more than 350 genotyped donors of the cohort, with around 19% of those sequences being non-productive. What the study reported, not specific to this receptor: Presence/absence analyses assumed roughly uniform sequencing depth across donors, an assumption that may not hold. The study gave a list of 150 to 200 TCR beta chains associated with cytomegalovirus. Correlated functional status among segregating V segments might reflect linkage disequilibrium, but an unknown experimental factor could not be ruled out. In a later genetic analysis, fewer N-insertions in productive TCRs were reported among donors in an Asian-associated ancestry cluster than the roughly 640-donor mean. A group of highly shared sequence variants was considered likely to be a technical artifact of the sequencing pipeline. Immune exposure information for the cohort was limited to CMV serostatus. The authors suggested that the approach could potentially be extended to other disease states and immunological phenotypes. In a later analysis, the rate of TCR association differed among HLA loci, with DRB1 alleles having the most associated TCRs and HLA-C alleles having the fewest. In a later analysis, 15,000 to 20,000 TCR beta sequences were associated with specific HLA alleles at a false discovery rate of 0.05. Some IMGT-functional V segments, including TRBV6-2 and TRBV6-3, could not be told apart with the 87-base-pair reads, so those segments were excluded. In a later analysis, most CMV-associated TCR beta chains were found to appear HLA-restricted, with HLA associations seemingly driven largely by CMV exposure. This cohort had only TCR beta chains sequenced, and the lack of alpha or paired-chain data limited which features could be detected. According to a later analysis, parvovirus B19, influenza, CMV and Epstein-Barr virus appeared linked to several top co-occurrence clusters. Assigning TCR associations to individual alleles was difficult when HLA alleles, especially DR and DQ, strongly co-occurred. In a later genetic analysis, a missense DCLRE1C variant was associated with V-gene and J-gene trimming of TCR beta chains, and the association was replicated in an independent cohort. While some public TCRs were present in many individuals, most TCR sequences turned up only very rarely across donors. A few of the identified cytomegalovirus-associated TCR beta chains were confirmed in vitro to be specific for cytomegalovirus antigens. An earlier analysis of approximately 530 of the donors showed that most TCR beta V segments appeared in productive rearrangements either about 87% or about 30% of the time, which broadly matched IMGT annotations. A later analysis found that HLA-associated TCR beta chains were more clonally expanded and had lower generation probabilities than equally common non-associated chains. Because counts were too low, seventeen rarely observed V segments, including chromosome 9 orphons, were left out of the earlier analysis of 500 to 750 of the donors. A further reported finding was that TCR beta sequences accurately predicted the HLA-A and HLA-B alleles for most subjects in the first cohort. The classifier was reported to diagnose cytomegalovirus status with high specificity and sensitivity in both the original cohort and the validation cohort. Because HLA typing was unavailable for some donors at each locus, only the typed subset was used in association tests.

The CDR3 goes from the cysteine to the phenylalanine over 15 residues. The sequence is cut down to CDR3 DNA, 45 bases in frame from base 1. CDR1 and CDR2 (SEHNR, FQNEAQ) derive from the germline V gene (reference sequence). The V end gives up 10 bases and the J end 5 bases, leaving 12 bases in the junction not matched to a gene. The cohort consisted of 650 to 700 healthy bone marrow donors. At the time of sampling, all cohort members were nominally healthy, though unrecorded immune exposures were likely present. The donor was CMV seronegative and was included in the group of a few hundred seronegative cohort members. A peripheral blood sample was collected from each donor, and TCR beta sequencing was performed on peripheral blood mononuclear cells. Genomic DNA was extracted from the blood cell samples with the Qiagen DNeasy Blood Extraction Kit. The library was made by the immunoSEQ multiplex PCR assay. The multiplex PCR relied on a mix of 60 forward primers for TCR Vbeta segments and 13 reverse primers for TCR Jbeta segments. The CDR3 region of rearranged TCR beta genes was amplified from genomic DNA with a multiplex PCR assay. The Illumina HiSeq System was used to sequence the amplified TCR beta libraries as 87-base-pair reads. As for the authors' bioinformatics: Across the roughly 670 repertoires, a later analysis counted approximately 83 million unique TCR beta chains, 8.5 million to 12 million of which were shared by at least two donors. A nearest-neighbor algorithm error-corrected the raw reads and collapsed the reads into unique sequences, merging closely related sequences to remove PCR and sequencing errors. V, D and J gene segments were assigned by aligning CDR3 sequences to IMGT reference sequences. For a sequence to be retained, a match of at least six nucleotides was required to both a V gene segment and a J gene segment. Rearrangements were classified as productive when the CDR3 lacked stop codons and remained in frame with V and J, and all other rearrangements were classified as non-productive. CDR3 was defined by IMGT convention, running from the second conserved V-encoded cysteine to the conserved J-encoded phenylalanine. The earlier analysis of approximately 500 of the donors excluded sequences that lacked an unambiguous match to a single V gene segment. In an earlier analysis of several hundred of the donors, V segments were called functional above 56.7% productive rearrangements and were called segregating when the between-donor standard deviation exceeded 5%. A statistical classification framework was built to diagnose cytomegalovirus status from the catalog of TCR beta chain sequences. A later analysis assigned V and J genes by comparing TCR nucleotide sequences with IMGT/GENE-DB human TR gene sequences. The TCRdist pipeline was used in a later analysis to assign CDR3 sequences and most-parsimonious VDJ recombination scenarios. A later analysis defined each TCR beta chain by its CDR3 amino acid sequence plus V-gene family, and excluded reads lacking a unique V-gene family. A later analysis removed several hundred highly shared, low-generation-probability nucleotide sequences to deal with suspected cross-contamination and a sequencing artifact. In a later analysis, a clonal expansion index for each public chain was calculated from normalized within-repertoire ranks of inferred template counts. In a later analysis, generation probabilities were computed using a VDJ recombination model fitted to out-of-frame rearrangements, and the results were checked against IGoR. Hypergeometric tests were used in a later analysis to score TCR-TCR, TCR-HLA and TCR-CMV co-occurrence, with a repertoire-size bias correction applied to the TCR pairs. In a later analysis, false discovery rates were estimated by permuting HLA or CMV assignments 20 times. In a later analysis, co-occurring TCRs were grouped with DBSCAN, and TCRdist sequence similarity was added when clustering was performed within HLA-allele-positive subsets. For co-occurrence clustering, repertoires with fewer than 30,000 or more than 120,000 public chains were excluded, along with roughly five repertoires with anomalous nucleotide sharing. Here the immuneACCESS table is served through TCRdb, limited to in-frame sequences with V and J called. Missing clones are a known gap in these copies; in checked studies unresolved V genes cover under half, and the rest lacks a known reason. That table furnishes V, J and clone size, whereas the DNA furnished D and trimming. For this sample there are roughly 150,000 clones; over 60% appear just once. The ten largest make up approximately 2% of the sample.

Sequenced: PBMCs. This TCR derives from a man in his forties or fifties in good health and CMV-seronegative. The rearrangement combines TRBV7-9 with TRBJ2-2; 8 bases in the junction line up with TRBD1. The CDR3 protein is CATPDRAVETGELFF. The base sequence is TGTGCCACGCCGGACAGGGCAGTCGAAACCGGGGAGCTGTTTTTT.